This T cell receptor (beta chain) is drawn from a study of neurological immune-mediated disorders. The making of cDNA relied on 5'RACE with 10-nucleotide random UMIs. Whenever a sequencing run was performed, it yielded over 190 million TCR-beta sequences from 15-18 subjects. TCRdb independently ran MiXCR on the 5' RACE reads; one entry per CDR3 protein. The table lists roughly 16,000 distinct CDR3 sequences, 9% of them singletons. By share, this clonotype ranks as medium-sized. The target antigen is unknown. Overall study findings and caveats: HTLV-1-associated myelopathy displayed the greatest TCR clonal expansion, and multiple sclerosis exhibited the smallest, lower than that of healthy controls.

Germline V lookup: CDR1 SQVTM, CDR2 ANQGSEA. CDR3 length equals 17 residues. With 4 bases clipped from V and 0 bases from J, the junction kept 6 bases outside the gene matches. CD4+ or CD8+ T cells at a count of 1 million served as input for the sorted libraries. The source of this sequence is a man aged 45-65 years in good health. The material sequenced was CD8+ T cells from blood. The V and J genes are TRBV29-1 and TRBJ2-1; TRBD2 aligns across 13 bases. The CDR3 DNA follows: TGCAGCGTTGGTGGGACTAGCGGGACCAACTCCTACAATGAGCAGTTCTTC. This sequence encodes CSVGGTSGTNSYNEQFF.